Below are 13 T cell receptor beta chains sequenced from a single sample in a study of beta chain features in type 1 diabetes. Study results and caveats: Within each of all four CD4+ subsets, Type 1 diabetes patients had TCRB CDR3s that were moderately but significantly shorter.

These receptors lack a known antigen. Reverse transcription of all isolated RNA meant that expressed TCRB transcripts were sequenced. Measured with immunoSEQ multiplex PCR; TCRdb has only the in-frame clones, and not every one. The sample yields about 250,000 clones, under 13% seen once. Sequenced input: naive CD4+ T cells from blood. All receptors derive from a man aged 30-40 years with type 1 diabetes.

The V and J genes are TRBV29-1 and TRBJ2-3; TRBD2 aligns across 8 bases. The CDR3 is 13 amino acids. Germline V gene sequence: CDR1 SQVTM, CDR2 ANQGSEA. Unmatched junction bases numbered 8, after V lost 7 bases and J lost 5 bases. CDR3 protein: CSALGGARDTQYF. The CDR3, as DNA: TGCAGCGCTCTCGGGGGGGCCCGAGATACGCAGTATTTT.

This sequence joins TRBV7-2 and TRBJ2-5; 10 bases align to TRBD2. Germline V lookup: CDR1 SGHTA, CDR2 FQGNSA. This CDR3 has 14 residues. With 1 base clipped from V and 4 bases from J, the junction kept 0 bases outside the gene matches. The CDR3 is CASSLVAGGETQYF. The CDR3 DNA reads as TGTGCCAGCAGCTTAGTAGCGGGGGGAGAGACCCAGTACTTC.

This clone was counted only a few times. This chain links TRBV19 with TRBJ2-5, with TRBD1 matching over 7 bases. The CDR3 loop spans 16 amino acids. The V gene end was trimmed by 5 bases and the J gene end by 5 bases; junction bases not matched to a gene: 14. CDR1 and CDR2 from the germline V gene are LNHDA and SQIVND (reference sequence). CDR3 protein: CASSPLDRKRRETQYF. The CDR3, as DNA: TGTGCCAGTAGTCCCCTGGACAGGAAGAGACGGGAGACCCAGTACTTC.

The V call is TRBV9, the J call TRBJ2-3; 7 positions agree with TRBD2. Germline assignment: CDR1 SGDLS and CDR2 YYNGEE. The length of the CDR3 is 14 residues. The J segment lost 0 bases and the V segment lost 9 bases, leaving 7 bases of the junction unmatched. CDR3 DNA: TGTGCCATCGAGCGGGGAACTAGCACAGATACGCAGTATTTT. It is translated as CAIERGTSTDTQYF.

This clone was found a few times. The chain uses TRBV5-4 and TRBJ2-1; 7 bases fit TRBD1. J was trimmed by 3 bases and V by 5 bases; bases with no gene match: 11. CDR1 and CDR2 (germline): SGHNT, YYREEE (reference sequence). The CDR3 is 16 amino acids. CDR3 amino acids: CASRGGLQGDYNEQFF. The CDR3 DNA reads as TGTGCCAGCAGGGGTGGACTGCAGGGGGACTACAATGAGCAGTTCTTC.

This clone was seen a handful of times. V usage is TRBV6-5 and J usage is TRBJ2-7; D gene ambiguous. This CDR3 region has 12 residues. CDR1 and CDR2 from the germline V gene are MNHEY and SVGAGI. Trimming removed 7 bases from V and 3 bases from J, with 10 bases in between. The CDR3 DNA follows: TGTGCCAGCACCGAATCTAACTACGAGCAGTACTTC. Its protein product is CASTESNYEQYF.

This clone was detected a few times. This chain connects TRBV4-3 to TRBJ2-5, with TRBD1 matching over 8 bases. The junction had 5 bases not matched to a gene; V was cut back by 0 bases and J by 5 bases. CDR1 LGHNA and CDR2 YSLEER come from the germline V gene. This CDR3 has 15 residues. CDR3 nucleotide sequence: TGCGCCAGCAGCCAAGAACAGGGGGGAAGGGAGACCCAGTACTTC. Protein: CASSQEQGGRETQYF.

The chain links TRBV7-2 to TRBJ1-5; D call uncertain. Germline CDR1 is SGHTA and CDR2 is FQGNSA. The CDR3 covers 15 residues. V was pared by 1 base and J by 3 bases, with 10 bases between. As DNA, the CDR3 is TGTGCCAGCAGCTTAGTGGCCAGGAACAATCAGCCCCAGCATTTT. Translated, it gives CASSLVARNNQPQHF.

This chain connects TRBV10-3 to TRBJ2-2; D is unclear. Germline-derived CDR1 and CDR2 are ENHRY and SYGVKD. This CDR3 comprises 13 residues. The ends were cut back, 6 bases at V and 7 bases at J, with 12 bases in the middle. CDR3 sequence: CAISSLADGELFF. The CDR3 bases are TGTGCCATCAGCTCCCTCGCGGACGGGGAGCTGTTTTTT.

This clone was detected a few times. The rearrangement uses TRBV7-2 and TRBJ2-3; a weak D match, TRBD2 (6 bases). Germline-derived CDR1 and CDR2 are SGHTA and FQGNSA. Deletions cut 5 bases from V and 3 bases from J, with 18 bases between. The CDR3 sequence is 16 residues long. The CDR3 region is CASSPPRGWETDTQYF. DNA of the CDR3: TGTGCCAGCAGCCCACCCCGGGGGTGGGAAACAGATACGCAGTATTTT. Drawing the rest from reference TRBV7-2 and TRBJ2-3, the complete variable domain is GAGVSQSPSNKVTEKGKDVELRCDPISGHTALYWYRQSLGQGLEFLIYFQGNSAPDKSGLPSDRFSAERTGGSVSTLTIQRTQQEDSAVYLCASSPPRGWETDTQYFGPGTRLTVL.

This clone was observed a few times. In DNA, the CDR3 is TGTGCCAGCAGCCCTCAAGAGACCCAGTACTTC. Its translation is CASSPQETQYF. The J gene is TRBJ2-5, the V gene TRBV28; the D is unclear. V lost 6 bases to trimming and J lost 2 bases, with 4 bases between them. CDR1 and CDR2 (germline): MDHEN, SYDVKM. The CDR3 sequence is 11 residues long.

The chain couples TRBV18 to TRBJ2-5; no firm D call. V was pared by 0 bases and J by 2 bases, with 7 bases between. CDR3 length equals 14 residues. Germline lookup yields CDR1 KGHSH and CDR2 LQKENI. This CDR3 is CASSPPGRQETQYF. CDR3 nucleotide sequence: TGTGCCAGCTCACCACCGGGCAGACAAGAGACCCAGTACTTC.

The CDR3 region is CASSLERGVSYNEQFF. The CDR3 region has the DNA TGCGCCAGCAGCTTGGAACGGGGGGTCTCCTACAATGAGCAGTTCTTC. This sequence joins TRBV5-1 and TRBJ2-1; 7 positions match TRBD2. Germline trimming cut 0 bases from V and 0 bases from J; bases unmatched to any gene: 3. The germline V gene has CDR1 SGHRS and CDR2 YFSETQ. The CDR3 runs to 16 residues. The entire variable domain, with the rest obtained from reference TRBV5-1 and TRBJ2-1, is as follows: KAGVTQTPRYLIKTRGQQVTLSCSPISGHRSVSWYQQTPGQGLQFLFEYFSETQRNKGNFPGRFSGRQFSNSRSEMNVSTLELGDSALYLCASSLERGVSYNEQFFGPGTRLTVL.